This T cell receptor (beta chain) is drawn from a study of a mutant IDH1 vaccine in newly diagnosed glioma. Study details: Treated patients comprised 62.5% males and around 38% females, mean age approximately 42 years.

Assay: immunoSEQ multiplex PCR; the TCRdb copy retains only in-frame clones and omits some. In the table there are roughly 72,000 clones, around 90% of which are singletons. Indicated time point: week 5, during vaccination. Vaccine doses each comprised 300 ug of mutant IDH1 20-mer peptide, with topical imiquimod. The V segment lost 1 base and the J segment 0 bases; nucleotides outside the gene matches: 4. The CDR3 length is 17 residues. Germline V lookup: CDR1 SGHVS, CDR2 FNYEAQ. Notes on this clone: As yet, its antigen is unknown.

The source material was PBMCs, sampled from a glioma patient whose treatment included an IDH1 peptide vaccine. The V and J genes are TRBV7-6 and TRBJ2-7; 12 bases are a match to TRBD2. The origin of this receptor is a woman between 45 and 65 years old with glioma. CDR3 region: CASSLGTSGTFSYEQYF. For the CDR3, the DNA is TGTGCCAGCAGCTTAGGGACTAGCGGGACGTTCTCCTACGAGCAGTACTTC.